This TCR beta chain appears in the sequencing data of a study of metastatic and nonmetastatic thyroid tumors. About the study: The authors compared repertoires across blood and tumor or nodule tissue from malignant and benign thyroid patients. Regarding the study as a whole: Malignant thyroid tumors reportedly exceeded benign nodules significantly in TCR beta diversity, with the difference appearing in blood and tumor.

As handled by the study authors: Clinicopathological groups of papillary thyroid cancer showed CDR3 differences that were used to build a distant-metastasis classifier. TCRdb used MiXCR to call clones anew from the PCR reads. The V and J calls were not made by the authors but by TCRdb's processing. This sample carries 40,000 to 45,000 clones, under 4% of them seen once, and the ten largest clones take 10%. In its sample, this clone was seen many times. The antigen is undetermined. Each patient came to thyroid surgery without any prior treatment (of any kind). Trimming took off 3 bases at V and 7 bases at J, with 15 bases between the two ends. The CDR3 consists of 15 residues.

The source is a female donor with papillary thyroid cancer or a benign thyroid nodule (not recorded which). Some clones in this sample may be carry-over from other donors' samples. Material for sequencing was blood. The rearrangement uses TRBV12-3 or TRBV12-4 and TRBJ1-4, with a weak D call TRBD1 (5 bases). The CDR3 reads CASSFLGARAEKLFF. The CDR3 DNA is TGTGCCAGCAGTTTTCTAGGGGCGCGAGCTGAAAAACTGTTTTTT.